The 9 T cell receptor beta chains below all came from one sample that was sequenced in a study of OX40 agonist ivuxolimab in advanced cancers. The method was immunoSEQ multiplex PCR; TCRdb's version includes in-frame clones alone and lacks a portion of them. The table records 35,000 to 40,000 clones, roughly 80% of them present only once. The specimen comprised CD4+ or CD8+ T cells sorted from blood, sampled in a trial of the OX40 agonist ivuxolimab. These receptors came from an adult with an advanced solid tumor such as melanoma, head and neck, liver or kidney cancer.

The CDR3 here is CASSHPLPRIRGNQPQHF. The CDR3 DNA is TGTGCCAGCAGCCACCCTCTTCCCCGCATAAGGGGCAATCAGCCCCAGCATTTT. The gene calls are TRBV21-1 and TRBJ1-5. TRBV21-1 is listed as a pseudogene. CDR3 length: 18 residues.

This clone is a singleton in its sample. The chain has TRBV7-2 and TRBJ2-7; 15 bases match TRBD2. V was clipped by 5 bases and J by 4 bases; unmatched bases: 6. The V gene's germline CDR1 is SGHTA and CDR2 FQGNSA. The CDR3 spans 16 residues. CDR3 sequence (DNA): TGTGCCAGCAGCCCCCCAGGGACTAGCGGGAGGTACGAGCAGTACTTC. It specifies CASSPPGTSGRYEQYF.

The chain joins TRBV7-2 to TRBJ1-3; TRBD1 matches 9 bases. Losses at the gene ends were 8 bases for V and 0 bases for J; bases not matched to a gene: 11. The germline CDR1 and CDR2 sequences are SGHTA and FQGNSA. The CDR3 totals 17 residues. The chain's CDR3 is CASLGTGPISSGNTIYF. The CDR3 DNA is TGTGCCAGCCTCGGGACAGGGCCTATTAGCTCTGGAAACACCATATATTTT.

This rearrangement joins TRBV7-9 to TRBJ2-7; the D gene is possibly TRBD1 (5 bases). The germline V and J ends were trimmed by 3 bases and 0 bases, with 9 bases remaining between them. Germline V gene lookup returns CDR1 SEHNR and CDR2 FQNEAQ (reference sequence). The CDR3 length is 14 residues. For the CDR3, the DNA is TGTGCCAGCAGCTTTGTAGGGGTCTCCTACGAGCAGTACTTC. Translation: CASSFVGVSYEQYF.

The chain recombines TRBV4-1 with TRBJ1-2; D perhaps matches TRBD1 (5 bases). Trimming removed 0 bases at V and 3 bases at J, with 23 bases between. The germline CDR1 and CDR2 sequences are MGHRA and YSYEKL. This CDR3 has 19 amino acids. The CDR3 is CASSQDSWFSPGGDYGYTF. CDR3 DNA: TGCGCCAGCAGCCAAGATTCCTGGTTTAGTCCCGGGGGGGACTATGGCTACACCTTC.

J is TRBJ2-5 and V is TRBV7-2, with 12 bases identical to TRBD2. Germline CDR1 and CDR2: SGHTA and FQGNSA. The V and J ends lost 4 bases and 0 bases, in that order; junction bases with no gene match: 3. The CDR3 covers 16 residues. The chain's CDR3 is CASSSGLAGYQETQYF. The CDR3 DNA reads as TGTGCCAGCAGCTCCGGACTAGCGGGGTACCAAGAGACCCAGTACTTC.

The genes are TRBV2 and TRBJ2-2, with 8 bases matching TRBD1. Germline CDR1 and CDR2: SNHLY and FYNNEI. The CDR3 spans 15 residues. V gave up 4 bases and J gave up 4 bases; unmatched junction bases: 5. The CDR3 here is CASSGQGLGTGELFF. CDR3 in DNA: TGTGCCAGCAGTGGACAGGGGCTCGGCACCGGGGAGCTGTTTTTT.

The CDR3 nucleotides read TGTGCCAGCAGTTATCCAGCTGCAACTAATGAAAAACTGTTTTTT. Amino acids: CASSYPAATNEKLFF. The V and J genes are TRBV6-6 and TRBJ1-4; D uncertain. Germline V gene lookup returns CDR1 MNHNY and CDR2 SVGAGI (reference sequence). Trimming cost V 3 bases and J 0 bases, with 8 bases left between them. The CDR3 runs to 15 residues.

This chain connects TRBV16 to TRBJ2-5; D gene unclear. V shed 2 bases and J shed 2 bases, with 0 bases lying between them. In germline, CDR1 is KGHSY, CDR2 FQNENV. The length of the CDR3 is 11 residues. DNA for the CDR3: TGTGCCAGCAGCCAACAAGAGACCCAGTACTTC. Amino acids: CASSQQETQYF.